Presented here are 22 T cell receptor beta chains from one specimen sequenced in a study of blood T cell repertoires in COVID-19. Produced via immunoSEQ multiplex PCR; TCRdb's table is partial and in-frame only. The sample holds around 180,000 clones, around 90% seen once. The specimen sequenced was peripheral blood. The receptors here all came from a human donor in a cohort sampled during active COVID-19.

The rearrangement uses TRBV6-5 and TRBJ1-6; the match to TRBD1 covers 9 bases. V dropped 6 bases and J dropped 10; count of bases not matched to a gene: 7. Looked up from germline, CDR1 is MNHEY and CDR2 is SVGAGI. The CDR3 spans 14 residues. The CDR3 DNA is TGTGCCAGCAGCCTAGGGACAGGGCGATCACCCCTCCACTTT. This sequence encodes CASSLGTGRSPLHF.

The chain is built from TRBV3-1 (or the pseudogene TRBV3-2) and TRBJ2-7, with TRBD1 matching 10 bases. CDR1 and CDR2 from the germline V gene are LGHDT and YNNKEL (reference sequence). Unmatched junction bases numbered 1, after V lost 4 bases and J lost 1 base. The CDR3 loop spans 14 amino acids. The CDR3 here is CASSRTGGSYEQYF. The CDR3, as DNA: TGTGCCAGCAGCCGGACAGGGGGGTCCTACGAGCAGTACTTC.

The gene calls are TRBV14 and TRBJ2-7, with D possibly matching TRBD1 (6 bases). CDR3 length: 15 residues. CDR1 is SGHDN and CDR2 is FVKESK in the germline V gene. The ends were cut back, 1 base at V and 2 bases at J, with 12 bases in the middle. CDR3: CASSQVWTAAYEQYF. In DNA, the CDR3 is TGTGCCAGCAGCCAAGTCTGGACAGCAGCCTACGAGCAGTACTTC.

The genes are TRBV7-9 and TRBJ1-5, with TRBD1 matching over 9 bases. CDR1 is SEHNR, CDR2 FQNEAQ, per germline (reference sequence). The CDR3 is 19 amino acids. Unmatched junction bases numbered 21, after V lost 1 base and J lost 11 bases. In DNA, the CDR3 is TGTGCCAGCAGCTTAGATTTAGTTGGTGGGACAGGGCTTTATCGAGCCCAGCATTTT. This translates into CASSLDLVGGTGLYRAQHF.

The CDR3: CATSEASGVYNEQFF. As DNA, the CDR3 is TGTGCCACCAGTGAGGCTAGCGGGGTCTACAATGAGCAGTTCTTC. The chain employs TRBV24-1 and TRBJ2-1, with 9 bases fitting TRBD2. The CDR3 extends over 15 amino acids. Trimming cost V 4 bases and J 3 bases; bases outside gene matches: 3. Germline V gives CDR1 KGHDR, CDR2 SFDVKD.

This chain joins TRBV5-6 and TRBJ2-5, with 7 positions matching TRBD1. V shed 2 bases, J shed 2 bases, and the junction held 3 bases outside the gene matches. Looked up from germline, CDR1 is SGHDT and CDR2 is YYEEEE. The length of the CDR3 is 14 residues. This chain's CDR3 is CASSLRQGQETQYF. The DNA for the CDR3 is TGTGCCAGCAGCTTAAGACAGGGACAAGAGACCCAGTACTTC.

This rearrangement joins TRBV6-2 or TRBV6-3 to TRBJ2-5; D may be TRBD2 (6 bases). The CDR3 sequence is 12 residues long. The germline gives CDR1 MNHEY, CDR2 SVGEGT. V was clipped by 5 bases and J by 5 bases, with 9 bases between them. The DNA of the CDR3 is TGTGCCAGCAGTCCGGGGGAGGAGACCCAGTACTTC. It is translated as CASSPGEETQYF.

The V and J genes are TRBV7-2 and TRBJ2-3; no reliable D call. The CDR3 runs 14 residues. Per the germline V gene, CDR1 is SGHTA and CDR2 is FQGNSA. Trimming removed 5 bases at V and 0 bases at J, with 9 bases between. The CDR3 is CASSPFSSTDTQYF. DNA of the CDR3: TGTGCCAGCAGCCCCTTTTCGAGCACAGATACGCAGTATTTT.

The chain has TRBV6-5 and TRBJ2-3; tentatively, D is TRBD2 (6 bases). Germline CDR1 MNHEY, CDR2 SVGAGI. Trimming pared 4 bases from V and 4 bases from J, leaving 12 bases between. CDR3 length equals 14 residues. CDR3 amino acids: CASSLRGPPDTQYF. In nucleotides, the CDR3 is TGTGCCAGCAGTTTGCGGGGCCCGCCAGATACGCAGTATTTT.

The chain recombines TRBV24-1 with TRBJ2-5; D may be TRBD2 (6 bases). Germline CDR1 reads KGHDR; CDR2 reads SFDVKD. The CDR3 loop spans 15 amino acids. V was clipped by 5 bases and J by 5 bases, with 17 bases between them. In DNA form, the CDR3 reads TGTGCCACCAGTGCCCCCCCCGGGGCGGGGGAGACCCAGTACTTC. Translation gives CATSAPPGAGETQYF.

V gene TRBV11-1 combines with J gene TRBJ2-3; no clear D gene. Germline lookup yields CDR1 SGHAT and CDR2 FQDESV (reference sequence). The CDR3 is made up of 16 amino acids. Trimming pared 1 base from V and 3 bases from J, leaving 14 bases between. The CDR3 sequence: CASSLGPRGFTDTQYF. The CDR3 bases are TGTGCCAGCAGCTTAGGCCCTAGAGGCTTTACAGATACGCAGTATTTT.

This rearrangement joins TRBV27 to TRBJ1-6; tentatively, D is TRBD1 (6 bases). CDR1 is MNHEY, CDR2 SMNVEV, per germline (reference sequence). V lost 5 bases and J 12 bases, leaving 11 bases between the germline ends. This CDR3 has 12 amino acids. The CDR3 DNA sequence: TGTGCCAGCAGTAACAGGGCAGGACCCCTCCACTTT. As protein: CASSNRAGPLHF.

The chain is built from TRBV10-1 and TRBJ2-7, with D possibly TRBD2 on 6 matching bases. Between the trimmed V and J ends, which lost 3 bases and 3 bases, there was a span of 9 bases. The germline gives CDR1 WNHNN, CDR2 SYGVQD (reference sequence). There are 13 residues in the CDR3. CDR3 DNA sequence: TGCGCCAGCAGTGATGGAGGGAGCTACGAGCAGTACTTC. Encoded protein: CASSDGGSYEQYF.

Concerning this clone itself: This CDR3 is also generated by other DNA sequences in the sample. In nucleotides, the CDR3 is TGTGCCAGCAGTGAATCCAACCCAGGACAGGGCTACAATGAGCAGTTCTTC. Its protein is CASSESNPGQGYNEQFF. The V and J genes are TRBV25-1 and TRBJ2-1; TRBD1 agrees at 8 bases. J lost 3 bases, V lost 1 base, and 8 bases had no gene match. This CDR3 spans 17 amino acids. The germline gives CDR1 MGHDK, CDR2 SYGVNS.

The chain employs TRBV30 and TRBJ1-2; 8 bases match TRBD1. The V gene end was trimmed by 8 bases and the J gene end by 4 bases; junction bases not matched to a gene: 6. CDR3 size: 12 residues. Per the germline V gene, CDR1 is GTSNPN and CDR2 is SVGIG (reference sequence). The CDR3 sequence is CARRQGIYGYTF. The CDR3 DNA follows: TGTGCCAGAAGACAGGGGATCTATGGCTACACCTTC.

The V gene is TRBV4-3, the J gene TRBJ2-5; the match to TRBD1 covers 8 bases. With 3 bases clipped from V and 6 bases from J, the junction kept 9 bases outside the gene matches. Germline V gene sequence: CDR1 LGHNA, CDR2 YSLEER. The CDR3 covers 15 residues. The CDR3 coding sequence is TGCGCCAGCAGCCAGAGGGACAGGACCTTAAAGACCCAGTACTTC. Encoded protein: CASSQRDRTLKTQYF.

The gene calls are TRBV3-1 (or the pseudogene TRBV3-2) and TRBJ2-3, with 13 positions matching TRBD2. Germline V gene sequence: CDR1 LGHDT, CDR2 YNNKEL (reference sequence). V trimming: 1 base; J trimming: 3 bases; junction bases outside the gene matches: 7. This CDR3 region has 18 residues. The CDR3 sequence is CASSQGLLAGGRTDTQYF. The CDR3 bases are TGTGCCAGCAGCCAAGGTCTACTAGCGGGGGGGCGGACAGATACGCAGTATTTT.

This clone was counted once. J is TRBJ2-5 and V is TRBV19; TRBD1 is a possible D gene (5 bases). The germline V gene encodes CDR1 LNHDA and CDR2 SQIVND (reference sequence). V lost 4 bases and J 2 bases, leaving 8 bases between the germline ends. The CDR3 is 13 amino acids. The CDR3 DNA is TGTGCCAGTAGTAGTAAGGGGCAAGAGACCCAGTACTTC. Translation: CASSSKGQETQYF. The entire variable domain, with the rest obtained from reference TRBV19 and TRBJ2-5, is as follows: DGGITQSPKYLFRKEGQNVTLSCEQNLNHDAMYWYRQDPGQGLRLIYYSQIVNDFQKGDIAEGYSVSREKKESFPLTVTSAQKNPTAFYLCASSSKGQETQYFGPGTRLLVL.

V gene TRBV30 combines with J gene TRBJ2-7; perhaps TRBD1 as D (8 bases). Germline values: CDR1 GTSNPN, CDR2 SVGIG (reference sequence). This CDR3 comprises 15 residues. The V end lost 3 bases, the J end lost 4 bases, and 19 bases lay between the germline ends. In DNA, the CDR3 is TGTGCCTGGAGCCCCGGACAGGGAGGGAAGTACGAGCAGTACTTC. This sequence encodes CAWSPGQGGKYEQYF. Full variable domain (missing parts from reference TRBV30 and TRBJ2-7): SQTIHQWPATLVQPVGSPLSLECTVEGTSNPNLYWYRQAAGRGLQLLFYSVGIGQISSEVPQNLSASRPQDRQFILSSKKLLLSDSGFYLCAWSPGQGGKYEQYFGPGTRLTVT.

About this clone: Distinct nucleotide sequences in the sample also encode this CDR3. This chain connects TRBV7-2 to TRBJ2-7, with 9 bases identical to TRBD2. This CDR3 has 14 residues. The germline V gene encodes CDR1 SGHTA and CDR2 FQGNSA. V was pared by 5 bases and J by 2 bases, with 4 bases of the junction left unmatched. As DNA, the CDR3 is TGTGCCAGCAGCCCCAGCGGGGGGCCCTACGAGCAGTACTTC. This encodes CASSPSGGPYEQYF.

This chain connects TRBV19 to TRBJ2-7; 12 positions agree with TRBD2. The length of the CDR3 is 18 residues. Trimming at V came to 6 bases and at J to 6 bases, leaving 18 bases not matched to a gene. The germline gives CDR1 LNHDA, CDR2 SQIVND (reference sequence). The CDR3 DNA sequence: TGTGCCAGTAGCGTTTCAGTCGGACTAGCGGGATTAGAGGGCGAGCAGTACTTC. Translation: CASSVSVGLAGLEGEQYF.

The chain recombines TRBV19 with TRBJ2-7; D perhaps matches TRBD1 (5 bases). In germline, CDR1 is LNHDA, CDR2 SQIVND (reference sequence). The CDR3 sequence is 13 residues long. Deletions cut 4 bases from V and 0 bases from J, with 7 bases between. The CDR3 region is CASSKGHSYEQYF. The DNA for the CDR3 is TGTGCCAGTAGTAAAGGACACTCCTACGAGCAGTACTTC. The full variable domain, in which reference TRBV19 and TRBJ2-7 provide the parts outside the CDR3, is DGGITQSPKYLFRKEGQNVTLSCEQNLNHDAMYWYRQDPGQGLRLIYYSQIVNDFQKGDIAEGYSVSREKKESFPLTVTSAQKNPTAFYLCASSKGHSYEQYFGPGTRLTVT.